This T cell receptor (beta chain) was identified during a study of CD8 T cells in Susac syndrome. Germline V CDR1 and CDR2: KGHDR, SFDVKD. The CDR3 is 13 amino acids. The V end was cut by 10 bases, the J end by 0 bases, with 12 bases between. With random hexamers, roughly 0.45 to 1 ug RNA was reverse transcribed. MiXCR, applied by TCRdb to the immunoSEQ multiplex PCR reads, yields one record per CDR3 protein. Seen here are around 150,000 distinct CDR3 sequences, 85% to 95% observed once, and the top ten hold approximately 0.13%. V gene TRBV24-1 combines with J gene TRBJ2-7; possible D gene TRBD1, 5 bases. Sequencing was performed on CD4+ T cells from PBMCs. This clonotype was obtained from a human donor with Susac syndrome. CDR3 protein: CATQDPSSYEQYF. The CDR3 DNA reads TGTGCCACACAGGATCCTAGCTCCTACGAGCAGTACTTC.